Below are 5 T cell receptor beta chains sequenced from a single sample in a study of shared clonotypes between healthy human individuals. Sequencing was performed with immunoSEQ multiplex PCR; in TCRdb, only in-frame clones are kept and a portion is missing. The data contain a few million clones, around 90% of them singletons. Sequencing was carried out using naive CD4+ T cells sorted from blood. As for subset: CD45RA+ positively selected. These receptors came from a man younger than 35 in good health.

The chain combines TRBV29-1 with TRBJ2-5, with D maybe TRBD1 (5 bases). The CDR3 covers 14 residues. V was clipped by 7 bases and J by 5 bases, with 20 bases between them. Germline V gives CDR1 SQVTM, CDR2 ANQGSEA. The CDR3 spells CSGQAPGIRETQYF. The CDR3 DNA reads TGCAGCGGGCAGGCACCAGGGATCCGGGAGACCCAGTACTTC.

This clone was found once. This chain's CDR3 is CASSLGRGMADTQYF. The CDR3 DNA is TGTGCCAGCAGCTTAGGTCGGGGCATGGCAGATACGCAGTATTTT. The chain carries TRBV7-9 and TRBJ2-3; D may correspond to TRBD1 or TRBD2 (5 bases each). This CDR3 is 15 amino acids long. Trimming took 1 base from V and 4 from J, leaving 12 bases between them. CDR1 SEHNR and CDR2 FQNEAQ come from the germline V gene (reference sequence). Looking up the rest from reference TRBV7-9 and TRBJ2-3 gives the full variable domain: DTGVSQNPRHKITKRGQNVTFRCDPISEHNRLYWYRQTLGQGPEFLTYFQNEAQLEKSRLLSDRFSAERPKGSFSTLEIQRTEQGDSAMYLCASSLGRGMADTQYFGPGTRLTVL.

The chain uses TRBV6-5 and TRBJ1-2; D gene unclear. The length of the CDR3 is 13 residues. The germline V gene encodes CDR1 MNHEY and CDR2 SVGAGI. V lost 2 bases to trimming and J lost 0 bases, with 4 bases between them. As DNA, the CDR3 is TGTGCCAGCAGTTACCAGTCTAACTATGGCTACACCTTC. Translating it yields CASSYQSNYGYTF.

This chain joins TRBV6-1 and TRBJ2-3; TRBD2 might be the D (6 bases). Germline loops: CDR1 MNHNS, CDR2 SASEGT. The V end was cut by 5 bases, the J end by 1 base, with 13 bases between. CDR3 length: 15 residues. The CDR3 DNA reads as TGTGCCAGCAGTCTAGCGATAGTGGGCACAGATACGCAGTATTTT. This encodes CASSLAIVGTDTQYF.

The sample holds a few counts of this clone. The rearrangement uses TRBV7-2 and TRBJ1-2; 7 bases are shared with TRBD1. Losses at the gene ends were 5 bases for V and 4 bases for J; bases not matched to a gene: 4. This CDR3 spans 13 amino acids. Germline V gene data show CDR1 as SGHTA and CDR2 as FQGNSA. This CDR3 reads CASSRQGPYGYTF. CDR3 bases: TGTGCCAGCAGCCGACAGGGACCCTATGGCTACACCTTC.